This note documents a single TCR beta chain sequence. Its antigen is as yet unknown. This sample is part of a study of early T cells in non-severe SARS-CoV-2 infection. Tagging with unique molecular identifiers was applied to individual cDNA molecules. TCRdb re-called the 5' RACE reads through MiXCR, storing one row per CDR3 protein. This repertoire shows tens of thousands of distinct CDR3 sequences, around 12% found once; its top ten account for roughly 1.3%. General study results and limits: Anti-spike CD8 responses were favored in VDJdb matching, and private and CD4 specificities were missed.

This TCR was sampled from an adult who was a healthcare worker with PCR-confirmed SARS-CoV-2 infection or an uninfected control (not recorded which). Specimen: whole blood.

CDR3 sequence reads: CASSLAASPSGANVLTF. The CDR3 DNA follows: TGTGCCAGCAGCTTAGCTGCTAGCCCCTCTGGGGCCAACGTCCTGACTTTC. The chain combines TRBV7-2 with TRBJ2-6, with D maybe TRBD2 (5 bases). The CDR3 length is 17 residues. The germline gives CDR1 SGHTA, CDR2 FQGNSA. V lost 0 bases, J lost 0 bases, and 9 bases lay in between.